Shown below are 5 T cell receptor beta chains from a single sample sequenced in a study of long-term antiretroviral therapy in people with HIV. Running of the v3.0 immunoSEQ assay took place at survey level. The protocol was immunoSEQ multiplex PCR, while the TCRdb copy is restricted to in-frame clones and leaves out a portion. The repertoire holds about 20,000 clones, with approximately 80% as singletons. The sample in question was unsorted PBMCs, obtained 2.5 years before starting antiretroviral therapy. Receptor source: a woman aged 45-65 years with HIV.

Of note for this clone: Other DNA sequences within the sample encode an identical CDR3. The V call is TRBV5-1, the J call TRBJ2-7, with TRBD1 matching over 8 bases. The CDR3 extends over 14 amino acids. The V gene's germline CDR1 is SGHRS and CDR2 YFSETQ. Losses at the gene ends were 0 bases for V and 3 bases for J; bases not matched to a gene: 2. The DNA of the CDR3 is TGCGCCAGCAGCTTGGACAGGGGGGACTACGAGCAGTACTTC. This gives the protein CASSLDRGDYEQYF.

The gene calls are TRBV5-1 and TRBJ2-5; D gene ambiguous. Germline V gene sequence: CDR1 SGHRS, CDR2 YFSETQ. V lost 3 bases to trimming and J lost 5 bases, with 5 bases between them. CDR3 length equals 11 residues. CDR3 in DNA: TGCGCCAGCAGCTCCCTGGAGACCCAGTACTTC. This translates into CASSSLETQYF. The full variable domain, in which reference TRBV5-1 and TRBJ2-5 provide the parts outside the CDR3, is KAGVTQTPRYLIKTRGQQVTLSCSPISGHRSVSWYQQTPGQGLQFLFEYFSETQRNKGNFPGRFSGRQFSNSRSEMNVSTLELGDSALYLCASSSLETQYFGPGTRLLVL.

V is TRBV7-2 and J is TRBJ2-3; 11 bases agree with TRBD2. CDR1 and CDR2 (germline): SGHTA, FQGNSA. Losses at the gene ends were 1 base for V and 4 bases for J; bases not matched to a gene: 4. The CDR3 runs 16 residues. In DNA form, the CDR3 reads TGTGCCAGCAGCTTAGGGGCTAGCGGGGGGCCAGATACGCAGTATTTT. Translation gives CASSLGASGGPDTQYF. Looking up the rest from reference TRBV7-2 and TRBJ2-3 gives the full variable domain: GAGVSQSPSNKVTEKGKDVELRCDPISGHTALYWYRQSLGQGLEFLIYFQGNSAPDKSGLPSDRFSAERTGGSVSTLTIQRTQQEDSAVYLCASSLGASGGPDTQYFGPGTRLTVL.

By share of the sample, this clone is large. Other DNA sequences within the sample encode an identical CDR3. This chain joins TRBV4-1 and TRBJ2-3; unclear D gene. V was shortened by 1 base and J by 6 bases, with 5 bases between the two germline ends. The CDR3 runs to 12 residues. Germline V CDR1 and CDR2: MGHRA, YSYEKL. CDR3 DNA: TGCGCCAGCAGCCAAGTGCCCGATACGCAGTATTTT. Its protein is CASSQVPDTQYF.

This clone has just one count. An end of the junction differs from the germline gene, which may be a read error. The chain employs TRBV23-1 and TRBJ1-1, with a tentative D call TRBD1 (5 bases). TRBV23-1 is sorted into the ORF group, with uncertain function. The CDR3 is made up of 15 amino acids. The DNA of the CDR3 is TGCGCCAGCATTCAAATTACAGGCGCGAACACTGAAGCTTTCTTT. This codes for CASIQITGANTEAFF.